This T cell receptor beta chain was captured in a study of T cells after somatic rescue of genetic block. Clones were read by immunoSEQ multiplex PCR, and TCRdb kept only the in-frame ones, dropping some. The table lists tens of thousands of clones, more than 75% of them singletons, with 2.8% in the top ten. The sample was peripheral blood mononuclear cells (PBMCs). The sequence derives from a man younger than 45.

The CDR3 DNA reads as TGTGCCAGCAGGGAGAGTTCTGGCTACACCTTC. This codes for CASRESSGYTF. The genes are TRBV6-1 and TRBJ1-2, with unresolved D. V was cut by 6 bases and J by 7 bases, with 9 bases left in between. CDR3 length: 11 amino acids. Germline V gene sequence: CDR1 MNHNS, CDR2 SASEGT.